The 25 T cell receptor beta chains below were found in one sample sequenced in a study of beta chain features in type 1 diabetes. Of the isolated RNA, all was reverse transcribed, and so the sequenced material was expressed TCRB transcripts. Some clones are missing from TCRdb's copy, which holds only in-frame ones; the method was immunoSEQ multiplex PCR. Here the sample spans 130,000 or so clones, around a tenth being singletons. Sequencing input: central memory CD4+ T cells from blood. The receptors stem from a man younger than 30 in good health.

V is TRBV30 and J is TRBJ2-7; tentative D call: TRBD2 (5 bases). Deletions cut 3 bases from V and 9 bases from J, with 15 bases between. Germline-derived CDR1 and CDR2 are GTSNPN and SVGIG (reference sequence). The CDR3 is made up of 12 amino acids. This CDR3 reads CAWRAAVGRQYF. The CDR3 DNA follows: TGTGCCTGGAGGGCAGCGGTCGGACGGCAGTACTTC. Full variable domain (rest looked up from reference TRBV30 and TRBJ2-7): SQTIHQWPATLVQPVGSPLSLECTVEGTSNPNLYWYRQAAGRGLQLLFYSVGIGQISSEVPQNLSASRPQDRQFILSSKKLLLSDSGFYLCAWRAAVGRQYFGPGTRLTVT.

In DNA form, the CDR3 reads TGTGCCAGCACTAATCCTACGAGCTATGGCTACACCTTC. It translates to CASTNPTSYGYTF. V is TRBV6-5 and J is TRBJ1-2; no reliable D call. Trimming removed 7 bases from V and 4 bases from J, with 13 bases in between. This CDR3 has 13 residues. Germline assignment: CDR1 MNHEY and CDR2 SVGAGI.

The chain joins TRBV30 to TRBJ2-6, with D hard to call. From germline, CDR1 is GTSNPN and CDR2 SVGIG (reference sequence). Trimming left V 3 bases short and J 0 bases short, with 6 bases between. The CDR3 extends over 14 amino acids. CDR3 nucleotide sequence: TGTGCCTGGAGAGACACCTCTGGGGCCAACGTCCTGACTTTC. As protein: CAWRDTSGANVLTF. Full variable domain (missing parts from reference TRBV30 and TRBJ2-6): SQTIHQWPATLVQPVGSPLSLECTVEGTSNPNLYWYRQAAGRGLQLLFYSVGIGQISSEVPQNLSASRPQDRQFILSSKKLLLSDSGFYLCAWRDTSGANVLTFGAGSRLTVL.

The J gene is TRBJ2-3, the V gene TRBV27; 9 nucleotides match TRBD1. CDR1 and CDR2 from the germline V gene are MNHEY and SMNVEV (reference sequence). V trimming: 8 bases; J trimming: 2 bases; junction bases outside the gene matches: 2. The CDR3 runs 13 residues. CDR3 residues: CASRDRVTDTQYF. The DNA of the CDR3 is TGTGCCAGCCGGGACAGGGTCACAGATACGCAGTATTTT.

CDR3 residues: CASRHPGQGKDQPQHF. CDR3 DNA: TGTGCCAGCCGCCATCCGGGACAGGGGAAGGATCAGCCCCAGCATTTT. The chain is built from TRBV2 and TRBJ1-5, with 10 bases matching TRBD1. Germline V gives CDR1 SNHLY, CDR2 FYNNEI. V lost 8 bases to trimming and J lost 5 bases; unmatched junction nucleotides: 12. There are 16 residues in the CDR3.

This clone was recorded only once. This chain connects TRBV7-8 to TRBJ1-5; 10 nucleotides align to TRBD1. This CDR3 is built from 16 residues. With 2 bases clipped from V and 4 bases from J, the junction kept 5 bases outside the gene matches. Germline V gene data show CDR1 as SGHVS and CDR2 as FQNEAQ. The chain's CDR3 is CASSLSPGQGNQPQHF. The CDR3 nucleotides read TGTGCCAGCAGCTTATCGCCGGGACAGGGGAATCAGCCCCAGCATTTT.

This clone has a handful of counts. The CDR3 nucleotides are TGCAGCGTGACAACAGGGATCGATACTGAAGCTTTCTTT. It encodes CSVTTGIDTEAFF. V and J are TRBV29-1 and TRBJ1-1; D is perhaps TRBD1 (6 bases). Trimming cost V 6 bases and J 5 bases, with 16 bases left between them. The V gene's germline CDR1 is SQVTM and CDR2 ANQGSEA. The length of the CDR3 is 13 residues.

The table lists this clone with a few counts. CDR3 sequence reads: CASSPGLNQPQHF. The CDR3 DNA is TGTGCCAGCAGCCCCGGTTTGAATCAGCCCCAGCATTTT. The V gene is TRBV11-2, the J gene TRBJ1-5; D not certain. V was clipped by 5 bases and J by 4 bases, with 9 bases between them. The CDR3 length is 13 residues. CDR1 and CDR2 from the germline V gene are SGHAT and FQNNGV.

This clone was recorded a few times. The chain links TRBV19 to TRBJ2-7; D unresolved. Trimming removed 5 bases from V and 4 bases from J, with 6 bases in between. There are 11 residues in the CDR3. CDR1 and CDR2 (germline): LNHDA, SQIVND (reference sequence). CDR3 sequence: CASSRGYEQYF. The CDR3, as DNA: TGTGCCAGTAGTCGAGGTTACGAGCAGTACTTC.

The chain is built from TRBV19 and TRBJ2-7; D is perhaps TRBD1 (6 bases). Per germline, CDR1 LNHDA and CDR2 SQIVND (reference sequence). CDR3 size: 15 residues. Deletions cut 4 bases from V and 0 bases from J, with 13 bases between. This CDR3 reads CASSSAGADSYEQYF. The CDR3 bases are TGTGCCAGTAGTAGTGCAGGGGCCGACTCCTACGAGCAGTACTTC.

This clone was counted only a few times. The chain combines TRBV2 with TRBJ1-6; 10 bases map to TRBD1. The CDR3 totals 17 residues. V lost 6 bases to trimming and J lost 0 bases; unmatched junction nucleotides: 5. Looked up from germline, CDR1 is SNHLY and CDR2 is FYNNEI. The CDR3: CASRRTGGGSYNSPLHF. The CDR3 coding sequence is TGTGCCAGCAGGAGGACAGGGGGGGGCTCCTATAATTCACCCCTCCACTTT.

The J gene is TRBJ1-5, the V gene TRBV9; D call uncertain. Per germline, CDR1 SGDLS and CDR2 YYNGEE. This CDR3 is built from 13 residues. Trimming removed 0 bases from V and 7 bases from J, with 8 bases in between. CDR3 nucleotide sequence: TGTGCCAGCAGCGTAGAAGACGGGCAGCCCCAGCATTTT. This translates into CASSVEDGQPQHF. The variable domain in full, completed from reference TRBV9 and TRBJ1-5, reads DSGVTQTPKHLITATGQRVTLRCSPRSGDLSVYWYQQSLDQGLQFLIQYYNGEERAKGNILERFSAQQFPDLHSELNLSSLELGDSALYFCASSVEDGQPQHFGDGTRLSIL.

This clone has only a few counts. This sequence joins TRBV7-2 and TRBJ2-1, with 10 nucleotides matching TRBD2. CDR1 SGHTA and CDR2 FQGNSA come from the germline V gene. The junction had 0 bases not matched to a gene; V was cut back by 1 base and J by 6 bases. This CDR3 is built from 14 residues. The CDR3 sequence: CASSLVAGGNEQFF. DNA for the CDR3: TGTGCCAGCAGCTTAGTAGCGGGGGGCAATGAGCAGTTCTTC.

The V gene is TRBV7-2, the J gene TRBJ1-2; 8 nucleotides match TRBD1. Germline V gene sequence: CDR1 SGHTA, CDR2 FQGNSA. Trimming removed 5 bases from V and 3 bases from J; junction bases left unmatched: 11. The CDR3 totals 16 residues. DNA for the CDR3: TGTGCCAGCAGCAGATCTGGTCAGGGGGCTTACTATGGCTACACCTTC. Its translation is CASSRSGQGAYYGYTF.

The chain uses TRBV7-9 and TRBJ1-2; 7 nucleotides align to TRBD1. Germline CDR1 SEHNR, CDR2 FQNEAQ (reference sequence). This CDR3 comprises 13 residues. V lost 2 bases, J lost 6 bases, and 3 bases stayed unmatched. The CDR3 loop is CASSLSTGDGYTF. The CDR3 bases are TGTGCCAGCAGCTTAAGTACAGGGGATGGCTACACCTTC.

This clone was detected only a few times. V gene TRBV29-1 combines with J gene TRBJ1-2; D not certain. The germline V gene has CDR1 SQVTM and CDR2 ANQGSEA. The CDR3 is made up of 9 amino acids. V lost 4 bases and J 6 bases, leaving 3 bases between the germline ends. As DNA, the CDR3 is TGCAGCGTTGGCGATGGCTACACCTTC. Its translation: CSVGDGYTF.

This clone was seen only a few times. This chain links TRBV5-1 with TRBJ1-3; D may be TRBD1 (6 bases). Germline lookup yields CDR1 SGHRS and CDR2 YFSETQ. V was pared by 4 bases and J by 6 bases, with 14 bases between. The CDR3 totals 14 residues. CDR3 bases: TGCGCCAGCAGCCTGGGGGCTACTCTAAACACCATATATTTT. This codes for CASSLGATLNTIYF.

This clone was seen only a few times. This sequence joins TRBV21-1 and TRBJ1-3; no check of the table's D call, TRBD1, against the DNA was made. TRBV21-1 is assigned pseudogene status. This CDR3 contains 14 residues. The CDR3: CASSPSQAGNTIYF. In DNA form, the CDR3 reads TGTGCCAGCAGCCCGTCTCAGGCGGGAAACACCATATATTTT.

For the CDR3, the DNA is TGCGCCAGCAGCCAAGACGGGACAGGCTACGAGCAGTACTTC. Its protein is CASSQDGTGYEQYF. This chain links TRBV4-3 with TRBJ2-7; 8 bases align to TRBD1. The CDR3 loop spans 14 amino acids. V was pared by 0 bases and J by 3 bases, with 1 base of the junction left unmatched. Per germline, CDR1 LGHNA and CDR2 YSLEER.

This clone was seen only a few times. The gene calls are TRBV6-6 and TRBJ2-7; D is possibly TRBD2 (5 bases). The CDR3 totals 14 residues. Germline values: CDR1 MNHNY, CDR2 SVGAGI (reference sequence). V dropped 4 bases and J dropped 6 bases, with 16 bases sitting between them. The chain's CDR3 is CASSWPLTSSEQYF. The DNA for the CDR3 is TGTGCCAGCAGTTGGCCTTTAACTAGTTCCGAGCAGTACTTC.

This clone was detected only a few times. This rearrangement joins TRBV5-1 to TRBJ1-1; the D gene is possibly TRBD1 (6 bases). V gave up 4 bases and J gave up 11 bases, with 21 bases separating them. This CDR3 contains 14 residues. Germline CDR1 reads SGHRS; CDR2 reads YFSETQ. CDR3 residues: CASSAGILQGLAFF. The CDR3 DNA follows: TGCGCCAGCAGCGCCGGAATTTTGCAGGGGCTGGCTTTCTTT.

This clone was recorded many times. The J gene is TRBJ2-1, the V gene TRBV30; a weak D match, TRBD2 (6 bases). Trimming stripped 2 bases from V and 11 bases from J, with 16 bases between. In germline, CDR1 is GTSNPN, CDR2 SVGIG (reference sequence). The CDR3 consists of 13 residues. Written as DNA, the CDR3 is TGTGCCTGGAGTCGCGGGACTCCGGGACAGCAGTTCTTC. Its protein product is CAWSRGTPGQQFF.

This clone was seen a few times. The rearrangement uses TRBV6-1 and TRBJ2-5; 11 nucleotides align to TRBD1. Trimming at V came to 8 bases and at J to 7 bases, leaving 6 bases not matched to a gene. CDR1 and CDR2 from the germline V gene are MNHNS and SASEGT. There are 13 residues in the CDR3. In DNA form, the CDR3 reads TGTGCCAGCGGACAGGGGGCTATAGGGACCCAGTACTTC. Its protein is CASGQGAIGTQYF.

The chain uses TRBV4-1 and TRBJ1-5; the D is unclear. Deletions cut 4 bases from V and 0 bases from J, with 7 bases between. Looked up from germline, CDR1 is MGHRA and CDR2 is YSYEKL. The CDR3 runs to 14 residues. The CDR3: CASSLLYSNQPQHF. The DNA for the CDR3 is TGCGCCAGCAGCCTCCTTTATAGCAATCAGCCCCAGCATTTT.

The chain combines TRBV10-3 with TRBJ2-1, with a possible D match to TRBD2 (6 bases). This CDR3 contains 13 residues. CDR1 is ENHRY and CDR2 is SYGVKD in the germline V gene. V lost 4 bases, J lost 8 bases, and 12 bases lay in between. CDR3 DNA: TGTGCCATCAGTGTGCGGGGCAACGATGAGCAGTTCTTC. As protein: CAISVRGNDEQFF.